The clone carrying this T cell receptor beta chain was recorded once. These data belong to a study of blood T cell repertoires in COVID-19. Study in general: PBMCs, B-cell-depleted T cells, or T cells were the source of the cDNA or gDNA that made up the material.

Recovered status in Cohort 3 required two negative PCRs, clearance, or symptom resolution. This table comes from immunoSEQ multiplex PCR, and its TCRdb copy is limited to in-frame clones, with some not included. The table shows approximately 270,000 clones, with approximately 85% occurring only once. This sequence originates from a woman aged 45 to 65 who had recovered from COVID-19. The sequencing input was PBMCs or T cells enriched from blood (not recorded which).

The DNA for the CDR3 is TGTGCCAGCAACCGGGACAGGGGGCAGTACGAGCAGTACTTC. Its protein is CASNRDRGQYEQYF. The chain couples TRBV6-5 to TRBJ2-7, with 12 bases lining up with TRBD1. Unmatched junction bases numbered 5, after V lost 7 bases and J lost 4 bases. From germline, CDR1 is MNHEY and CDR2 SVGAGI. The CDR3 is 14 amino acids.